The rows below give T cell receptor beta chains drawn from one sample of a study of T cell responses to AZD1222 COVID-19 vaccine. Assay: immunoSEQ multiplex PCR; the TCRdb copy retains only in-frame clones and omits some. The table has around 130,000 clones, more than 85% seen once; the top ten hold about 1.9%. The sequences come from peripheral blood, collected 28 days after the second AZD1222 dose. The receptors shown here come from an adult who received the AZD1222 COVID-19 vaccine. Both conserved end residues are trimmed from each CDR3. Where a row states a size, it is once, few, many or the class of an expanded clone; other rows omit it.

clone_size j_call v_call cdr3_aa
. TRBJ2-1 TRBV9 ASSADFSPPLV
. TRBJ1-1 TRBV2 ASSVAENTEAF
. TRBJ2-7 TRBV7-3 ASSTSGPSGEQY
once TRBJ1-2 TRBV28 ASTRMGQGVQNYGYT
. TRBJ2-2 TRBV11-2 ASTNRRKDTGELF
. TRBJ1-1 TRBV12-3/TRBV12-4 ASKTGEVTKAF
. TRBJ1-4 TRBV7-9 ASSLGTVNEKLF
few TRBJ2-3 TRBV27 ASSLFSTDTQY
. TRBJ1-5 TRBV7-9 ASSLGPGAPQH
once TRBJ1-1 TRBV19 ASSTPPGTGPNTEAF
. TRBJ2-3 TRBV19 ASSFRTSGSTDTQY
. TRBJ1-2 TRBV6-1 ASSASREPEDYGYT
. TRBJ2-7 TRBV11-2 ASSLDPVAGEQY
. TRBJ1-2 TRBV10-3 ASEPDNRGSYT
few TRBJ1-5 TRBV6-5 ASSARGTGQPQH
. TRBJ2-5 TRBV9 ASSVVSGETQY
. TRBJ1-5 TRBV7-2 ASSLERGAGPQH
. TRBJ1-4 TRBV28 ASSPAGTGNEKLF
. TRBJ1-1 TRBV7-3 ASSRQGGTEAF
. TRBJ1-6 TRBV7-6 ASSLDVDYNSPLH
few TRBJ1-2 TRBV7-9 ASSFRGQGGYGYT
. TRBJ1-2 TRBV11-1 ASSSTGGGSYT
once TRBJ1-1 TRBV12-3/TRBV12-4 ASTEQLNTEAF
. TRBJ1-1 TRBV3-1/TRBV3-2 ASSQAGARGRGTEAF
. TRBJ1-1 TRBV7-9 ASVRDTTEAF
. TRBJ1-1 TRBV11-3 ASSLAWGNEAF
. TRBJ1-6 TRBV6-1 ASSDQAAYNSPLH
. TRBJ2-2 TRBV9 ASSVVGANTGELF
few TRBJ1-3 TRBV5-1 ASSLAVTGSGNTIY
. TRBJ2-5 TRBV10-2 ASSGGQYQETQY
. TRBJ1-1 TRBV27 ASSLRHSTEAF
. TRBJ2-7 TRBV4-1 ASSQIGRGTYEQY
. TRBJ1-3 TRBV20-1 SAAVANTIY
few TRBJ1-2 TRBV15 ATSRGQEHYGYT
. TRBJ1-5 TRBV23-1 ASPRDRGSVNGNQPQH
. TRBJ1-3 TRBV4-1 ASSQGTGGGNTIY
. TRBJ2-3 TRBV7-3 ASSGGGPTDTQY
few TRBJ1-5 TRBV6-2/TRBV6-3 ASSYGTRDVRPSNQPQH
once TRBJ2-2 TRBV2 ASSGWQNTGELF
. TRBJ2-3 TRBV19 ASSIDPGLAGQADTQY
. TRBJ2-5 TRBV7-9 ASNWGPTGETQY
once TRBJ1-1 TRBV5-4 ASSFDRGRAF
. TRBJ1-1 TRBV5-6 ASSYTGGLEAF
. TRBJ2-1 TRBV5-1 ASSFNARGRSYNEQF
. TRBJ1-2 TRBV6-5 ASSQRTGGYT
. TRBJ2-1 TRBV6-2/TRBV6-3 ASSSRPATTVNEQF
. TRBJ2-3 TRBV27 ASSLSGGLGGPDTQY
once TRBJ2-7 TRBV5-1 ASSLTYQGGEQY
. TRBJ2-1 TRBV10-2 ASSDLLYPPYNEQF
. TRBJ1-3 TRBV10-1 ASSESGVLGNTIY
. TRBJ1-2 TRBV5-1 ASSLEARNYGYT
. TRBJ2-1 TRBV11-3 ASSLDWGYNEQF
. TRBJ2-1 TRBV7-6 ASSFESYNEQF